This passage covers 13 T cell receptor beta chains from one sample sequenced in a study of T-cell memory formation after mild COVID-19. In TCRdb, the 5' RACE reads were re-called with MiXCR into one record per CDR3 protein. The sample contains hundreds of thousands of distinct CDR3 sequences, roughly 15% of which appear only once. The specimen was PBMCs or a T cell subset sorted from them (not recorded which). These receptors were taken from a man aged 18 to 35 who had mild COVID-19 (a few samples of this study predate the infection). Cell type and time point are not known.

The rearrangement joins TRBV7-9 to TRBJ1-2; D is undetermined. The germline V gene encodes CDR1 SEHNR and CDR2 FQNEAQ (reference sequence). Deletions cut 4 bases from V and 0 bases from J, with 21 bases between. CDR3 size: 18 residues. CDR3 sequence (DNA): TGTGCCAGCAGCTCCCCCCTCCGCACGCGCTCAGCTAACTATGGCTACACCTTC. It yields the protein CASSSPLRTRSANYGYTF.

The V call is TRBV18, the J call TRBJ1-5, with D uncertain. Deletions cut 6 bases from V and 0 bases from J, with 12 bases between. Germline CDR1 KGHSH, CDR2 LQKENI. The CDR3 has 15 residues. The CDR3 region is CASSVTTDSNQPQHF. The DNA of the CDR3 is TGTGCCAGCTCCGTCACGACGGATAGCAATCAGCCCCAGCATTTT.

This clonotype was observed many times. V and J are TRBV6-1 and TRBJ2-7; D is uncertain. The CDR3 spans 13 residues. Deletions cut 6 bases from V and 0 bases from J, with 9 bases between. Germline-derived CDR1 and CDR2 are MNHNS and SASEGT. CDR3 amino acids: CASRKRSSYEQYV. The CDR3 DNA reads as TGTGCCAGCAGGAAGAGAAGCTCCTACGAGCAGTACGTC.

The genes are TRBV5-5 and TRBJ2-7; 7 nucleotides line up with TRBD1. From germline, CDR1 is SGHKS and CDR2 YYEKEE (reference sequence). This CDR3 contains 16 residues. Trimming at V came to 4 bases and at J to 2 bases, leaving 12 bases not matched to a gene. This CDR3 reads CASSPNPGTVPYEQYV. CDR3 DNA: TGTGCCAGCAGCCCCAACCCCGGGACAGTCCCCTACGAGCAGTACGTC.

This clonotype was observed a few times. The rearrangement uses TRBV6-2 or TRBV6-3 and TRBJ2-7; 11 positions agree with TRBD1. V lost 5 bases to trimming and J lost 2 bases; unmatched junction nucleotides: 5. The CDR3 runs 15 residues. Germline values: CDR1 MNHEY, CDR2 SVGEGT. The CDR3 protein is CASSEGQGAPYEQYF. For the CDR3, the DNA is TGTGCCAGCAGTGAAGGACAGGGGGCCCCCTACGAGCAGTACTTC.

This chain links TRBV4-2 with TRBJ2-2; D may be TRBD2 (6 bases). Between the trimmed V and J ends, which lost 0 bases and 3 bases, there was a span of 23 bases. CDR1 is LGHNA and CDR2 is YNFKEQ in the germline V gene. CDR3 length: 20 residues. This CDR3 reads CASSQEMRSGLIWYTGELFF. The CDR3 coding sequence is TGTGCCAGCAGCCAAGAGATGCGGTCGGGACTCATATGGTACACCGGGGAGCTGTTTTTT.

The chain joins TRBV7-9 to TRBJ2-3, with 8 nucleotides matching TRBD2. The germline V gene has CDR1 SEHNR and CDR2 FQNEAQ (reference sequence). V lost 5 bases and J lost 2; bases outside the gene matches: 9. The CDR3 covers 16 residues. The CDR3, as DNA: TGTGCCAGCAGCCCTTCAGGGCGGGGGGCCACAGATACGCAGTATTTT. Encoded protein: CASSPSGRGATDTQYF.

This clonotype was observed a few times. V is TRBV12-3 or TRBV12-4 and J is TRBJ1-5; D gene uncertain. This CDR3 spans 14 amino acids. The V end lost 7 bases, the J end lost 6 bases, and 16 bases lay between the germline ends. The CDR3: CASTLLGVGQPQHF. The CDR3 DNA reads as TGTGCCAGCACCCTTCTCGGCGTTGGTCAGCCCCAGCATTTT.

This clonotype has a count of ten or more. The chain uses TRBV5-1 and TRBJ2-5; D ambiguous. The V and J ends lost 0 bases and 2 bases respectively, with 8 bases between them. Germline lookup yields CDR1 SGHRS and CDR2 YFSETQ. The CDR3 has 14 residues. CDR3 residues: CASSLVRQQETQYF. The CDR3 DNA reads as TGCGCCAGCAGCTTGGTTCGGCAGCAAGAGACCCAGTACTTC.

This sequence joins TRBV12-3 or TRBV12-4 and TRBJ1-1; weak D call: TRBD1 (6 bases). V lost 3 bases and J lost 7, with 9 bases in between. There are 12 residues in the CDR3. CDR3 nucleotide sequence: TGTGCCAGCAGTTTCGAACAGGGTGAAGCTTTCTTT. Its translation: CASSFEQGEAFF.

The chain joins TRBV12-3 or TRBV12-4 to TRBJ2-5; perhaps TRBD2 as D (6 bases). The CDR3 extends over 15 amino acids. V lost 6 bases to trimming and J lost 0 bases, with 14 bases between them. In DNA, the CDR3 is TGTGCCAGCAGCCCTCCCCGGGGGTACCAAGAGACCCAGTACTTC. Its translation: CASSPPRGYQETQYF.

The chain recombines TRBV5-1 with TRBJ2-1; 8 nucleotides match TRBD2. The CDR3 totals 20 residues. V was pared by 0 bases and J by 3 bases, with 17 bases of the junction left unmatched. Germline CDR1 and CDR2: SGHRS and YFSETQ. CDR3 nucleotides: TGCGCCAGCAGCTTGGCCGAGGGGAGGGGAGGTAGCGGGAACTACAATGAGCAGTTCTTC. Its protein is CASSLAEGRGGSGNYNEQFF.

This clonotype was counted a few times. This chain joins TRBV28 and TRBJ2-6, with 9 bases matching TRBD1. From germline, CDR1 is MDHEN and CDR2 SYDVKM. This CDR3 spans 15 amino acids. With 8 bases clipped from V and 2 bases from J, the junction kept 4 bases outside the gene matches. In nucleotides, the CDR3 is TGTGCCAGCGAACGGACAGGGGCTGGGGCCAACGTCCTGACTTTC. Amino acid sequence: CASERTGAGANVLTF.